A single sample is the source of the 10 T cell receptor beta chains below, sequenced in a study of sequential checkpoint blockade in melanoma (dated by TCRdb to about 2019). The library came from the immunoSEQ multiplex PCR assay. TCRdb obtained this table from immuneACCESS and retained in-frame rearrangements with V and J assigned. These tables miss some clones; where compared with another copy, unresolved V genes account for less than half of the shortfall, and the remainder is unexplained. The sample data list under 25,000 clones, and roughly four fifths of these were observed just once. Approximately 10% of the sample is taken by the ten largest. This specimen's treatment or condition label, per the study, means: randomized to nivolumab then ipilimumab (arm A) or the reverse (arm B). The sample consisted of CD8+ T cells sorted from blood (inferred from file names), taken from a patient given nivolumab and ipilimumab in sequence. These receptors came from a human donor with melanoma.

This clone was recorded once. The chain recombines TRBV11-2 with TRBJ2-1; 10 nucleotides agree with TRBD2. The CDR3 totals 15 residues. With 2 bases clipped from V and 2 bases from J, the junction kept 0 bases outside the gene matches. The germline CDR1 and CDR2 sequences are SGHAT and FQNNGV. As DNA, the CDR3 is TGTGCCAGCAGCTTAACTAGCGGGACCTACAATGAGCAGTTCTTC. This translates into CASSLTSGTYNEQFF.

V usage is TRBV30 and J usage is TRBJ1-2, with a possible D match to TRBD1 (5 bases). The CDR3 covers 12 residues. Per germline, CDR1 GTSNPN and CDR2 SVGIG (reference sequence). The germline V and J ends were trimmed by 2 bases and 4 bases, with 8 bases remaining between them. CDR3 nucleotides: TGTGCCTGGAGTAGCGACAGCTATGGCTACACCTTC. This codes for CAWSSDSYGYTF.

This clone was counted between two and nine times. The chain links TRBV7-9 to TRBJ2-1; D is ambiguous. V lost 1 base and J 8 bases, leaving 15 bases between the germline ends. The CDR3 has 15 amino acids. The germline CDR1 and CDR2 sequences are SEHNR and FQNEAQ (reference sequence). CDR3 in DNA: TGTGCCAGCAGCTTAGACGTCCGCCTGGGCGATGAGCAGTTCTTC. Residues: CASSLDVRLGDEQFF. Full variable domain (rest looked up from reference TRBV7-9 and TRBJ2-1): DTGVSQNPRHKITKRGQNVTFRCDPISEHNRLYWYRQTLGQGPEFLTYFQNEAQLEKSRLLSDRFSAERPKGSFSTLEIQRTEQGDSAMYLCASSLDVRLGDEQFFGPGTRLTVL.

The V and J genes are TRBV2 and TRBJ1-6; D gene ambiguous. Deletions cut 4 bases from V and 0 bases from J, with 4 bases between. CDR1 and CDR2 from the germline V gene are SNHLY and FYNNEI. This CDR3 has 14 amino acids. The CDR3 loop is CASSVSSYNSPLHF. The CDR3 DNA reads TGTGCCAGCAGTGTGAGCTCCTATAATTCACCCCTCCACTTT.

The V and J genes are TRBV14 and TRBJ1-1; D might be TRBD1 (5 bases). V was cut by 4 bases and J by 0 bases, with 9 bases left in between. The CDR3 contains 14 residues. In germline, CDR1 is SGHDN, CDR2 FVKESK. The CDR3 nucleotides read TGTGCCAGCAGCCCGCCAGGGATGAACACTGAAGCTTTCTTT. Its protein is CASSPPGMNTEAFF. The variable domain in full, with the rest retrieved from reference TRBV14 and TRBJ1-1, is EAGVTQFPSHSVIEKGQTVTLRCDPISGHDNLYWYRRVMGKEIKFLLHFVKESKQDESGMPNNRFLAERTGGTYSTLKVQPAELEDSGVYFCASSPPGMNTEAFFGQGTRLTVV.

The gene calls are TRBV28 and TRBJ1-5, with D perhaps matching TRBD1 (5 bases). The CDR3 runs to 15 residues. The V and J ends lost 2 bases and 7 bases respectively, with 15 bases between them. Germline CDR1 is MDHEN and CDR2 is SYDVKM. CDR3 residues: CASSLEPRARQPQHF. The CDR3 DNA follows: TGTGCCAGCAGTTTAGAGCCCAGGGCAAGGCAGCCCCAGCATTTT.

CDR3 coding DNA: TGCGCCAGCAGCTTGAGTGGACTAGATGGCTACACCTTC. This gives the protein CASSLSGLDGYTF. This sequence joins TRBV5-1 and TRBJ1-2; D is unresolved. The ends were cut back, 1 base at V and 6 bases at J, with 10 bases in the middle. The CDR3 has 13 amino acids. Germline lookup yields CDR1 SGHRS and CDR2 YFSETQ.

The V call is TRBV10-2, the J call TRBJ2-6, with TRBD1 matching 7 bases. After removal of 7 bases from V and 2 bases from J, the junction contained 14 bases not matched to a gene. This CDR3 spans 18 amino acids. Germline V lookup: CDR1 WSHSY, CDR2 SAAADI. The CDR3 reads CASNQGQQGSTGANVLTF. The CDR3 DNA sequence: TGCGCCAGCAACCAGGGACAGCAGGGATCTACTGGGGCCAACGTCCTGACTTTC.

The V call is TRBV28, the J call TRBJ2-7; D possibly corresponds to TRBD1 (6 bases). V was cut by 6 bases and J by 0 bases, with 15 bases left in between. Germline values: CDR1 MDHEN, CDR2 SYDVKM. The CDR3 runs 15 residues. The DNA of the CDR3 is TGTGCCAGCAGACGGACAGTAGTTGACTCCTACGAGCAGTACTTC. Translation: CASRRTVVDSYEQYF.

The CDR3 nucleotides are TGTGCCAGCAGTTACACAGGCGGTTATGGCTACACCTTC. It specifies CASSYTGGYGYTF. The rearrangement joins TRBV6-5 to TRBJ1-2, with D possibly TRBD1 on 5 matching bases. The CDR3 has 13 residues. The germline CDR1 and CDR2 sequences are MNHEY and SVGAGI. V lost 2 bases, J lost 5 bases, and 9 bases lay in between.